The text below deals with one T cell receptor (beta chain). V was shortened by 4 bases and J by 1 base, with 7 bases between the two germline ends. The germline V gene has CDR1 LNHDA and CDR2 SQIVND (reference sequence). The CDR3 consists of 13 residues. These data are taken from a study of blood T cell repertoires in COVID-19. Whole-study context: Donors in the United States, Italy and Spain gave samples during acute or convalescent COVID-19. PBMCs, B-cell-depleted T cells, or T cells were the source of the cDNA or gDNA that made up the material.

Study processing details: Amplification of reference gene primers was used by the study to estimate nucleated cell counts. This table comes from immunoSEQ multiplex PCR, and its TCRdb copy is limited to in-frame clones, with some not included. D and trimming come from the DNA, and the V and J calls and clone size come from that table. The sample records approximately 410,000 clones, about nine tenths being singletons. The source of this sequence is a woman in her twenties or thirties with active or convalescent COVID-19. Sequenced sample: peripheral blood. The chain links TRBV19 to TRBJ1-1; D uncertain. In DNA form, the CDR3 reads TGTGCCAGTAGTAACTCAGGGAACACTGAAGCTTTCTTT. This sequence encodes CASSNSGNTEAFF.